What follows are 6 T cell receptor beta chains derived from one specimen sequenced in a study of shared clonotypes between healthy human individuals. The method was immunoSEQ multiplex PCR; TCRdb's version includes in-frame clones alone and lacks a portion of them. The sample holds around 720,000 clones; roughly 73% are singletons and the top ten take around 1.8%. Sequences were obtained from memory CD4+ T cells sorted from blood. Subset described: CD45RA-negative fraction. All receptors come from a woman in her twenties or thirties in good health.

This chain links TRBV28 with TRBJ2-7; 9 nucleotides line up with TRBD2. Germline assignment: CDR1 MDHEN and CDR2 SYDVKM. Germline trimming cut 6 bases from V and 3 bases from J; bases unmatched to any gene: 9. This CDR3 has 15 residues. The CDR3 loop is CASRSAGGANYEQYF. The DNA for the CDR3 is TGTGCCAGCAGATCAGCGGGAGGAGCGAACTACGAGCAGTACTTC.

The chain has TRBV7-9 and TRBJ1-5, with D uncertain. The CDR3 runs to 13 residues. CDR1 is SEHNR, CDR2 FQNEAQ, per germline (reference sequence). V gave up 3 bases and J gave up 5 bases, with 8 bases separating them. CDR3 nucleotides: TGTGCCAGCAGCTTCACAGCGGATCAGCCCCAGCATTTT. This codes for CASSFTADQPQHF.

V and J are TRBV28 and TRBJ2-7, with D possibly TRBD2 on 5 matching bases. V was shortened by 10 bases and J by 4 bases, with 23 bases between the two germline ends. Germline V CDR1 and CDR2: MDHEN, SYDVKM. This CDR3 is 15 amino acids long. In nucleotides, the CDR3 is TGTGCCACCCTAGGTGGGGAAAAGGGAGTTTACGAGCAGTACTTC. Translated: CATLGGEKGVYEQYF.

This chain links TRBV19 with TRBJ2-4; D gene unclear. CDR1 LNHDA and CDR2 SQIVND come from the germline V gene (reference sequence). Deletions cut 5 bases from V and 7 bases from J, with 9 bases between. The CDR3 contains 12 residues. This chain's CDR3 is CASSPDRNIQYF. In DNA, the CDR3 is TGTGCCAGTAGTCCAGACCGGAACATTCAGTACTTC.

V is TRBV27 and J is TRBJ2-2, with TRBD1 identical over 9 bases. Trimming took 4 bases from V and 4 from J; bases not matched to a gene: 7. Germline lookup yields CDR1 MNHEY and CDR2 SMNVEV (reference sequence). The CDR3 covers 16 residues. In DNA form, the CDR3 reads TGTGCCAGCAGTTCCCTTGGGACAGGGTTCACCGGGGAGCTGTTTTTT. Translation gives CASSSLGTGFTGELFF.

The chain has TRBV19 and TRBJ2-7; D unclear. Germline V gene data show CDR1 as LNHDA and CDR2 as SQIVND (reference sequence). Trimming took off 3 bases at V and 3 bases at J, with 9 bases between the two ends. This CDR3 spans 13 amino acids. The DNA for the CDR3 is TGTGCCAGTAGTATCACGGTACTCTACGAGCAGTACTTC. The encoded protein is CASSITVLYEQYF.